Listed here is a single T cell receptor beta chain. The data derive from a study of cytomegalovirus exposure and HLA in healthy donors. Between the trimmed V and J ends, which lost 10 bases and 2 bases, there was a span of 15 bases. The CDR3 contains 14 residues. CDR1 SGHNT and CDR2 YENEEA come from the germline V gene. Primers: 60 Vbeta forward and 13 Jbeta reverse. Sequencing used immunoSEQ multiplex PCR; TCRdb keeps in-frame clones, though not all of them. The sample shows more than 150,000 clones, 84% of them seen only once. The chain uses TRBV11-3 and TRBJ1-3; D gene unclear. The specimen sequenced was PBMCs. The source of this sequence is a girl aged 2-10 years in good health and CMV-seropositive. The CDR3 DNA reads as TGTGCCACTTCTAAGAGAGGAACTGGAAACACCATATATTTT. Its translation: CATSKRGTGNTIYF.